The rows below give T cell receptor beta chains drawn from one sample of a study of T cells after yellow fever vaccination. TCRdb independently ran MiXCR on the 5' RACE reads; one entry per CDR3 protein. In the table there are roughly 400,000 distinct CDR3 sequences, around a sixth of which are singletons. Material: PBMCs, obtained before the yellow fever booster vaccination. The receptors stem from a man between 18 and 29 years old who received the YFV17D yellow fever vaccine. Each CDR3 is given with its conserved first and last residue. The D gene is left open where the match is weak. Expanded clones get a size class; other rows say once, few or many, or leave the size out.

D | J | V | size | DNA | CDR3
TRBD1 | TRBJ1-1 | TRBV19 | NA | TGTGCCAGTAGTAAGGACAGGCATGAAGCTTTCTTT | CASSKDRHEAFF
NA | TRBJ1-5 | TRBV20-1 | few | TGCAGTGCTAGATCCGGAGGGAATCAGCCCCAGCATTTT | CSARSGGNQPQHF
TRBD1 | TRBJ2-2 | TRBV5-4 | NA | TGTGCCAGCAGCTTTCCAGGGGGGAACACCGGGGAGCTGTTTTTT | CASSFPGGNTGELFF
TRBD2 | TRBJ2-5 | TRBV7-7 | few | TGTGCCAGCAGCCCTGGACTAGCGGGAGAGCAAGAGACCCAGTACTTC | CASSPGLAGEQETQYF
TRBD1 | TRBJ2-5 | TRBV5-1 | few | TGCGCCAGCAGCCCGAACAGTCCGGGACAGCAAGAGACCCAGTACTTC | CASSPNSPGQQETQYF
TRBD1 | TRBJ2-1 | TRBV5-1 | NA | TGCGCCAGCAGCTTCACCGGGACAGGTGACAATGAGCAGTTCTTC | CASSFTGTGDNEQFF
TRBD1 | TRBJ1-5 | TRBV20-1 | few | TGCAGTGCTAGTTTGTCAGGGGGGCAGCCCCAGCATTTT | CSASLSGGQPQHF
NA | TRBJ1-2 | TRBV18 | NA | TGTGCCAGCTCACCGGAGGAGGACTATGGCTACACCTTC | CASSPEEDYGYTF
NA | TRBJ1-1 | TRBV18 | NA | TGTGCCAGCTCACCTCAGACCCCACGGGGCACTGAAGCTTTCTTT | CASSPQTPRGTEAFF
NA | TRBJ1-4 | TRBV18 | NA | TGTGCCAGCTCACCACTTGGAGGAGGGAATGAAAAACTGTTTTTT | CASSPLGGGNEKLFF
NA | TRBJ1-6 | TRBV4-2 | few | TGTGCCAGCAGCCGGAAGGAGGTACGGGGGAATTCACCCCTCCACTTT | CASSRKEVRGNSPLHF
TRBD2 | TRBJ2-3 | TRBV19 | few | TGTGCCAGTAGCACGACTCTAGCGGGGCCCTCGGATACGCAGTATTTT | CASSTTLAGPSDTQYF
NA | TRBJ2-5 | TRBV5-1 | few | TGCGCCAGCAGCTCCCAGGCTACCCAAGAGACCCAGTACTTC | CASSSQATQETQYF
TRBD1 | TRBJ1-4 | TRBV4-3 | NA | TGCGCCAGCAGCCAAGAGTCAGGGGGTAGAAATGAAAAACTGTTTTTT | CASSQESGGRNEKLFF
NA | TRBJ2-2 | TRBV6-6 | NA | TGTGCCAGCAGTTACTCGAGGTCCGGGGGGCGCACCGGGGAGCTGTTTTTT | CASSYSRSGGRTGELFF
TRBD2 | TRBJ2-5 | TRBV4-3 | few | TGCGCCAGCAGCCAACGGACTAGCGGGGGGGTTTCTTGGGAGACCCAGTACTTC | CASSQRTSGGVSWETQYF
NA | TRBJ1-1 | TRBV4-3 | NA | TGCGCCAGCAGCCAGATGACAGTGACGAACACTGAAGCTTTCTTT | CASSQMTVTNTEAFF
NA | TRBJ1-6 | TRBV27 | NA | TGTGCCAGCAGCGAGCGGGGGACACCCCTCCACTTT | CASSERGTPLHF
TRBD1 | TRBJ1-4 | TRBV10-3 | many | TGTGCCTCAAGACAGGGGGAGAATGAAAAACTGTTTTTT | CASRQGENEKLFF
TRBD1 | TRBJ1-5 | TRBV20-1 | few | TGCAGTGCTAGACCCCGTGACCTGCAGGGGGTTGAGCCCCAGCATTTT | CSARPRDLQGVEPQHF
NA | TRBJ2-2 | TRBV25-1 | few | TGTGCCAGCAGTGACCCAGGAGGGACCGGGGAGCTGTTTTTT | CASSDPGGTGELFF
NA | TRBJ2-5 | TRBV7-9 | NA | TGTGCCAGCAGCCCTCAGGGTGAGGGGCCCAAAGAGACCCAGTACTTC | CASSPQGEGPKETQYF
TRBD1 | TRBJ2-6 | TRBV4-1 | NA | TGCGCCAGCAGCCCGATAACAGGGGGCGCCGGGGCCAACGTCCTGACTTTC | CASSPITGGAGANVLTF
TRBD1 | TRBJ1-4 | TRBV5-1 | few | TGCGCCAGCAGCTTGGCCACAGGGGCAACTAATGAAAAACTGTTTTTT | CASSLATGATNEKLFF
NA | TRBJ1-1 | TRBV10-3 | many | TGTGCCATCAGTGCAACGAGTAACACTGAAGCTTTCTTT | CAISATSNTEAFF
NA | TRBJ2-2 | TRBV12-3/TRBV12-4 | few | TGTGCCAGCAGTTCCGCGGTGGGCAACACCGGGGAGCTGTTTTTT | CASSSAVGNTGELFF
NA | TRBJ2-3 | TRBV20-1 | NA | TGCAGTGCTAGCAGTCGTCCACAGGGCGGCGATACGCAGTATTTT | CSASSRPQGGDTQYF
NA | TRBJ1-5 | TRBV6-2/TRBV6-3 | few | TGTGCCAGCAGTTACCGAGGGGAGGATCAGCCCCAGCATTTT | CASSYRGEDQPQHF
NA | TRBJ2-1 | TRBV29-1 | NA | TGCAGCGTTGCAGGTCTCGTCCTCGCGGATGAGCAGTTCTTC | CSVAGLVLADEQFF
TRBD2 | TRBJ2-3 | TRBV12-3/TRBV12-4 | many | TGTGCCAGCAGTTTAAGGCTAGCGGGGGTCACAGATACGCAGTATTTT | CASSLRLAGVTDTQYF
NA | TRBJ2-7 | TRBV15 | NA | TGTGCCACCAGCGACCGGAGGGGGCGAGAGCAGTACTTC | CATSDRRGREQYF
NA | TRBJ2-7 | TRBV7-2 | few | TGTGCCAGCAGCACCCCATACGCGGGACACACCTACGAGCAGTACTTC | CASSTPYAGHTYEQYF
TRBD2 | TRBJ2-1 | TRBV7-8 | NA | TGTGCCAGCAGCTTCAGGACTAGCGGCAATGAGCAGTTCTTC | CASSFRTSGNEQFF
NA | TRBJ2-5 | TRBV7-2 | NA | TGTGCCAGCAGTTCGTATCAGGCGGGAGAGACCCAGTACTTC | CASSSYQAGETQYF
TRBD2 | TRBJ2-3 | TRBV4-3 | NA | TGCGCCAGCAGCCAAGAAAGCGGGGGGGCCCCTACGCAGTATTTT | CASSQESGGAPTQYF
NA | TRBJ1-2 | TRBV29-1 | few | TGCAGCGCGGACGAGAACTATGGCTACACCTTC | CSADENYGYTF
TRBD1 | TRBJ2-1 | TRBV20-1 | NA | TGCAGTGCTAGAGTCCCAGGGGGTCGCTCCTACAATGAGCAGTTCTTC | CSARVPGGRSYNEQFF
TRBD2 | TRBJ2-3 | TRBV20-1 | NA | TGCAGTGCCTCGAGCGGGACCTACACAGATACGCAGTATTTT | CSASSGTYTDTQYF
TRBD1 | TRBJ1-1 | TRBV5-1 | few | TGCGCCAGCAGCTCGTACCGGGACAGAACTGAAGCTTTCTTT | CASSSYRDRTEAFF
TRBD1 | TRBJ2-7 | TRBV27 | few | TGTGCCAGCAGTTCATCAAGTCGACAGGGGCAAGACTTC | CASSSSSRQGQDF